The sequence of this TCR beta chain was determined in a study of shared clonotypes between healthy human individuals. Study summary: The cohort comprised a couple of women and a few men. Their ages spanned 18 to 49 years.

The CDR3 is made up of 15 amino acids. Germline-derived CDR1 and CDR2 are SGHRS and YFSETQ. V trimming: 5 bases; J trimming: 2 bases; junction bases outside the gene matches: 3. Study conclusions and caveats: The study drew on few donors, limiting represented genetic and exposure-history diversity.

Only in-frame clones appear in the TCRdb table, and some are missing; sequencing was by immunoSEQ multiplex PCR. Of around 530,000 clones in the sample, around 80% were seen once. Worth noting for this clone: The antigen remains unidentified.

The sequence came from a woman in her thirties or forties in good health. Some clones in this sample may be carry-over from other donors' samples. Source material: PBMCs. The V call is TRBV5-1, the J call TRBJ2-1; TRBD2 agrees at 11 bases. CDR3 nucleotides: TGCGCCAGCAGAACTAGCGGGAGTCCCTACAATGAGCAGTTCTTC. The encoded protein is CASRTSGSPYNEQFF.